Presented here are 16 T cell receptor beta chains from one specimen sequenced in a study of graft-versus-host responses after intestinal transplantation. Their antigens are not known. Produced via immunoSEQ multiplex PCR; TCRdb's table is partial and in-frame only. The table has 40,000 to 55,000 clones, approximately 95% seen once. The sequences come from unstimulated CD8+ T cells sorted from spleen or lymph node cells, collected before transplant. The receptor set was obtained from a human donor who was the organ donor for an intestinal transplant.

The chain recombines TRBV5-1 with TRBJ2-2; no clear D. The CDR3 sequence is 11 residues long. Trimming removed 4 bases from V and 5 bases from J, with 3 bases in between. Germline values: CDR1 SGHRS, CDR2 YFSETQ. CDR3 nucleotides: TGCGCCAGCAGCGGAACCGGGGAGCTGTTTTTT. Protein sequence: CASSGTGELFF.

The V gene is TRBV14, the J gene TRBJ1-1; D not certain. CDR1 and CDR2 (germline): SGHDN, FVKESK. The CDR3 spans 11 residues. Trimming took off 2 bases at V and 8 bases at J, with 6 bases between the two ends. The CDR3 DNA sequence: TGTGCCAGCAGCCAACGGGCCGAAGCTTTCTTT. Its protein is CASSQRAEAFF.

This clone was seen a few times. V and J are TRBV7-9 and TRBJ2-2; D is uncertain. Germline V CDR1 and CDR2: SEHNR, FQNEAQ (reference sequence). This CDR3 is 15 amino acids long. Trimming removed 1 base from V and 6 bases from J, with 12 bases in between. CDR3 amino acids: CASSLVPVTSGELFF. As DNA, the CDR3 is TGTGCCAGCAGCTTAGTCCCGGTAACTTCCGGGGAGCTGTTTTTT. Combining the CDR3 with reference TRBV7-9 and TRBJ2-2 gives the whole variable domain DTGVSQNPRHKITKRGQNVTFRCDPISEHNRLYWYRQTLGQGPEFLTYFQNEAQLEKSRLLSDRFSAERPKGSFSTLEIQRTEQGDSAMYLCASSLVPVTSGELFFGEGSRLTVL.

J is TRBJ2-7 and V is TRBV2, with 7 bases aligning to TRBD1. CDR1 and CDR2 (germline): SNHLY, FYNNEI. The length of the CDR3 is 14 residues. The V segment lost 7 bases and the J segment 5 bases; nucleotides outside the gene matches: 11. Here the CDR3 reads CASTQKTGNDEQYF. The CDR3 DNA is TGTGCCAGCACCCAGAAGACAGGGAACGACGAGCAGTACTTC.

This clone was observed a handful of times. CDR3 sequence reads: CASSYSGAPYEQYF. The CDR3 coding sequence is TGTGCCAGCAGTTACTCAGGGGCCCCCTACGAGCAGTACTTC. The chain employs TRBV6-5 and TRBJ2-7, with D perhaps matching TRBD1 (5 bases). The CDR3 is 14 residues long. V was pared by 0 bases and J by 2 bases, with 8 bases between. The V gene's germline CDR1 is MNHEY and CDR2 SVGAGI.

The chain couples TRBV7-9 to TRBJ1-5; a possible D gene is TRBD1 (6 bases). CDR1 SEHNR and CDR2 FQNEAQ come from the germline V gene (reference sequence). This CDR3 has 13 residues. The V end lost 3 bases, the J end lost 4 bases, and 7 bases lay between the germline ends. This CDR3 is CASSFTGNQPQHF. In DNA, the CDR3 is TGTGCCAGCAGCTTTACAGGGAATCAGCCCCAGCATTTT. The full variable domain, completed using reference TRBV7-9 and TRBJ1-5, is DTGVSQNPRHKITKRGQNVTFRCDPISEHNRLYWYRQTLGQGPEFLTYFQNEAQLEKSRLLSDRFSAERPKGSFSTLEIQRTEQGDSAMYLCASSFTGNQPQHFGDGTRLSIL.

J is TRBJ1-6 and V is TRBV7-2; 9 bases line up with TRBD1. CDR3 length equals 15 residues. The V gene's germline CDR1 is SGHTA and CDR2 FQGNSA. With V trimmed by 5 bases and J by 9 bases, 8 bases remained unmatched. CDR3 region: CASSEGTGLSSPLHF. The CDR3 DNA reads TGTGCCAGCAGCGAAGGGACAGGGTTGAGTTCACCCCTCCACTTT.

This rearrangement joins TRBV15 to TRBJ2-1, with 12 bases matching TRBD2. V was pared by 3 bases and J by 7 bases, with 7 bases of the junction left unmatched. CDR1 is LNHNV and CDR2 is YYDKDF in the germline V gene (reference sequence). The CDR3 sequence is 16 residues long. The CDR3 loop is CATSSALAGGPNEQFF. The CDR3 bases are TGTGCCACCAGCAGTGCCCTAGCGGGGGGGCCTAATGAGCAGTTCTTC.

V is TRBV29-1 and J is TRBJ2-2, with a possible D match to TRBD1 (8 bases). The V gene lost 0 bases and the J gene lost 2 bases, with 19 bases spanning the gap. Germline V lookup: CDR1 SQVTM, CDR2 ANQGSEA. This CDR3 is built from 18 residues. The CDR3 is CSVEDGQGSGVNTGELFF. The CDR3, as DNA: TGCAGCGTTGAAGACGGACAGGGAAGCGGGGTCAACACCGGGGAGCTGTTTTTT.

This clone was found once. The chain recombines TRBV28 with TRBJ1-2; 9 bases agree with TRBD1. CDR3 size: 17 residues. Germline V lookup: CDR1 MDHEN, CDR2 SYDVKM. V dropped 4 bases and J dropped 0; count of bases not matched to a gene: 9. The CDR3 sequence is CASSSSTGGESNYGYTF. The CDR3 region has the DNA TGTGCCAGCAGTTCCTCGACAGGGGGGGAATCTAACTATGGCTACACCTTC.

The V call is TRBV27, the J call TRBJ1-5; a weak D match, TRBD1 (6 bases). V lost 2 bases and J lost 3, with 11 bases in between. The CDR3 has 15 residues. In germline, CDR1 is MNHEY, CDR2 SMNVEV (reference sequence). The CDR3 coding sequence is TGTGCCAGCAGTTTAATAGGGGGAGTCAATCAGCCCCAGCATTTT. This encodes CASSLIGGVNQPQHF.

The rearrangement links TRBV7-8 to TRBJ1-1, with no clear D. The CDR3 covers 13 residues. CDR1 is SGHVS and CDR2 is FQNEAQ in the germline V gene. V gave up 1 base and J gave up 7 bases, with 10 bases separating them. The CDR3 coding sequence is TGTGCCAGCAGCTTAGGTCCTACGTTTGAAGCTTTCTTT. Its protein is CASSLGPTFEAFF.

CDR3 DNA: TGTGCCAGCAGCTTGGAAGATACGCAGTATTTT. Protein sequence: CASSLEDTQYF. The rearrangement uses TRBV11-1 and TRBJ2-3; D unresolved. CDR1 is SGHAT and CDR2 is FQDESV in the germline V gene (reference sequence). The CDR3 totals 11 residues. V lost 3 bases and J lost 5, with 3 bases in between. Using reference TRBV11-1 and TRBJ2-3 for the parts outside the CDR3, the full variable domain is EAEVAQSPRYKITEKSQAVAFWCDPISGHATLYWYRQILGQGPELLVQFQDESVVDDSQLPKDRFSAERLKGVDSTLKIQPAELGDSAMYLCASSLEDTQYFGPGTRLTVL.

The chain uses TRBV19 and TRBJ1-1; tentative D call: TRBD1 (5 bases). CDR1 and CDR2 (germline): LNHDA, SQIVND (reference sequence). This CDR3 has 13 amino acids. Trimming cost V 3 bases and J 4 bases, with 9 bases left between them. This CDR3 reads CASSMGGTTEAFF. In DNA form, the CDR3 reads TGTGCCAGTAGTATGGGAGGGACCACTGAAGCTTTCTTT.

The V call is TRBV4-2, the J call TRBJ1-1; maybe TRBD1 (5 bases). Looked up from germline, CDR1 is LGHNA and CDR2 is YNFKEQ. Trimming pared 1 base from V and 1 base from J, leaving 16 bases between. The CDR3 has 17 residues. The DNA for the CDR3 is TGTGCCAGCAGCCAAGGTCAGGTGTTGGGACCGAACACTGAAGCTTTCTTT. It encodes CASSQGQVLGPNTEAFF.

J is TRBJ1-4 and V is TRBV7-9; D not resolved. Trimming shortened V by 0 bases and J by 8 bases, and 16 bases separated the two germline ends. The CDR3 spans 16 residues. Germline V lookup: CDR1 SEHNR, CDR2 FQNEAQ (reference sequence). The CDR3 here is CASSLAGKGWGEKLFF. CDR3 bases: TGTGCCAGCAGCTTAGCGGGGAAGGGCTGGGGAGAAAAACTGTTTTTT.